Detailed here is one T cell receptor (beta chain). Its antigen is unknown. This specimen belongs to a study of graft-versus-host responses after intestinal transplantation. The wider study: Recipients got multivisceral, liver-intestinal, or isolated intestinal transplants. Anti-thymocyte globulin induction preceded roughly 3 years of tacrolimus and steroid maintenance in all recipients.

Measured with immunoSEQ multiplex PCR; TCRdb has only the in-frame clones, and not every one. The table shows 25,000 or so clones, with 90% occurring only once. Study results and limitations: HvG clone declines early post-transplant were associated with peak circulating GvH levels. In recipient marrow, GvH clones were found, and some appeared first in ileum or blood.

The source is a human patient who received an intestinal transplant, so some T cells may come from the graft donor. The starting material was PBMCs, obtained just over 38 days after intestinal transplant.

CDR3 protein: CASSEWRVFIAKAFF. The CDR3 DNA is TGTGCCAGCAGTGAATGGAGGGTGTTTATTGCGAAAGCTTTCTTT. This chain links TRBV6-1 with TRBJ1-1; no clear D. CDR3 length: 15 amino acids. V was clipped by 2 bases and J by 9 bases, with 19 bases between them. CDR1 and CDR2 from the germline V gene are MNHNS and SASEGT.